This passage covers 5 T cell receptor beta chains from one sample sequenced in a study of vaccination and CD4 T cells after COVID-19. The time point was: late sampling 161 to 241 days after vaccination in three convalescent patients. Using its own MiXCR run on the PCR reads, TCRdb lists one record per CDR3 protein. The profile shows 25,000 to 30,000 distinct CDR3 sequences, about 54% of them singletons. This specimen was CD4+ T cells from blood, taken about 7 months after SARS-CoV-2 vaccination. All receptors derive from a human donor who had recovered from COVID-19.

The genes are TRBV15 and TRBJ2-7; the match to TRBD1 covers 10 bases. The V and J ends lost 3 bases and 4 bases, in that order; junction bases with no gene match: 3. The CDR3 sequence is 14 residues long. The germline gives CDR1 LNHNV, CDR2 YYDKDF (reference sequence). The CDR3 nucleotides read TGTGCCACCAGCAGCCGGACAGGGGGGTACGAGCAGTACTTC. Amino acids: CATSSRTGGYEQYF.

The CDR3 DNA reads TGTGCCAGCAGTGTTCTAAGGACAGTTTCCTACGAGCAGTACTTC. Its protein is CASSVLRTVSYEQYF. The rearrangement uses TRBV2 and TRBJ2-7; D possibly corresponds to TRBD1 (6 bases). V lost 4 bases to trimming and J lost 1 base, with 14 bases between them. In germline, CDR1 is SNHLY, CDR2 FYNNEI. This CDR3 has 15 amino acids.

There are a few counts of this clonotype. V is TRBV6-1 and J is TRBJ1-5; the D gene is possibly TRBD1 (6 bases). CDR1 MNHNS and CDR2 SASEGT come from the germline V gene. The CDR3 has 14 residues. Trimming took 8 bases from V and 2 from J, leaving 13 bases between them. CDR3 sequence: CASAEYRGNQPQHF. DNA of the CDR3: TGTGCCAGCGCCGAATACAGGGGCAATCAGCCCCAGCATTTT.

The chain joins TRBV7-2 to TRBJ2-7, with no clear D. V dropped 1 base and J dropped 2 bases, with 9 bases sitting between them. The CDR3 sequence is 14 residues long. Germline V gene lookup returns CDR1 SGHTA and CDR2 FQGNSA. The CDR3 DNA reads as TGTGCCAGCAGCTTAGAATCCCTTACCTACGAGCAGTACTTC. It is translated as CASSLESLTYEQYF.

This clonotype is deemed medium-sized. The rearrangement uses TRBV7-3 and TRBJ2-3; maybe TRBD2 (6 bases). Trimming pared 4 bases from V and 5 bases from J, leaving 10 bases between. The CDR3 covers 13 residues. The germline gives CDR1 SGHTA, CDR2 FQGTGA. The CDR3 region is CASSSLAGDTQYF. The CDR3 DNA sequence: TGTGCCAGCAGCTCACTAGCCGGAGATACGCAGTATTTT.